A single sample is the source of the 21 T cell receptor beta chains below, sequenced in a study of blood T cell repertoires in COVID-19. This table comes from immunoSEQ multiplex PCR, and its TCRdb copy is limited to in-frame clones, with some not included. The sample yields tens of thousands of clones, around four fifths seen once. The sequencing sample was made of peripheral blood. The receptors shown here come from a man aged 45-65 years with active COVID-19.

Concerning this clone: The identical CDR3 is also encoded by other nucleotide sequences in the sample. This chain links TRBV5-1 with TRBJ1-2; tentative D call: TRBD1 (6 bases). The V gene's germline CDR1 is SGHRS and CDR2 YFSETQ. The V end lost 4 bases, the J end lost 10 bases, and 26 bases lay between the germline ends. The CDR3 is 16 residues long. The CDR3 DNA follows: TGCGCCAGCAGCCCTCGGGCGGGGGGGGCCTTAGGTGACTACACCTTC. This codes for CASSPRAGGALGDYTF.

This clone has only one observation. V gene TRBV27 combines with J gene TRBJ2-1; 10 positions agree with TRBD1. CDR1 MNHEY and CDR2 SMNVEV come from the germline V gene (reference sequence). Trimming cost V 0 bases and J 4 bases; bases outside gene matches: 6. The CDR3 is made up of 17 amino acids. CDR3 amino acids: CASSLSYGTGAYNEQFF. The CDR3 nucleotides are TGTGCCAGCAGTTTATCTTATGGGACAGGGGCATACAATGAGCAGTTCTTC.

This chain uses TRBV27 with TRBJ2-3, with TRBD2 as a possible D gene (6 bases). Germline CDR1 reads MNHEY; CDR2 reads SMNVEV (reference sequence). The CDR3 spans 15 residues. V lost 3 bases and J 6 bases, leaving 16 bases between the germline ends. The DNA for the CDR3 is TGTGCCAGCAGTTTGTCCGGGGGATGGTGGGATACGCAGTATTTT. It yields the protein CASSLSGGWWDTQYF.

CDR3 in amino acids: CASSAPPGGDTGELFF. The CDR3 nucleotides read TGTGCCAGCAGCGCTCCCCCCGGGGGGGACACCGGGGAGCTGTTTTTT. The chain uses TRBV9 and TRBJ2-2; 8 nucleotides match TRBD2. This CDR3 comprises 16 residues. With V trimmed by 3 bases and J by 3 bases, 7 bases remained unmatched. Germline values: CDR1 SGDLS, CDR2 YYNGEE.

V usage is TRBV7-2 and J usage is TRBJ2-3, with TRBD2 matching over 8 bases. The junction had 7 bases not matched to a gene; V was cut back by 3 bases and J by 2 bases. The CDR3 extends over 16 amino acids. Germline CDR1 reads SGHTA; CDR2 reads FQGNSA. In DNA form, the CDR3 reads TGTGCCAGCAGCTTTTTAGCGGGACCCTACACAGATACGCAGTATTTT. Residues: CASSFLAGPYTDTQYF.

CDR3: CAWGLQGLGPQHF. The CDR3 bases are TGTGCCTGGGGCTTACAGGGCCTTGGGCCCCAGCATTTT. The rearrangement uses TRBV30 and TRBJ1-5, with a weak D call TRBD1 (6 bases). Germline assignment: CDR1 GTSNPN and CDR2 SVGIG (reference sequence). Trimming left V 5 bases short and J 9 bases short, with 17 bases between. This CDR3 comprises 13 residues.

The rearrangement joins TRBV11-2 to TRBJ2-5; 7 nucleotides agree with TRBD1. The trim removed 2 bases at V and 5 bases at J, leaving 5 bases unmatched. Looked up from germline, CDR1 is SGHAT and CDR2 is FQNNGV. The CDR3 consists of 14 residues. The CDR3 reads CASSLYRGGETQYF. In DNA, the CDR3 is TGTGCCAGCAGCTTATACAGGGGTGGCGAGACCCAGTACTTC.

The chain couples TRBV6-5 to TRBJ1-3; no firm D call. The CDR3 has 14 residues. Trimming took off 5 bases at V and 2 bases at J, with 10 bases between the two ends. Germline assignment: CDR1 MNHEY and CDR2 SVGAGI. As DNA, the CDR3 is TGTGCCAGCAGTAACAGTCTCCCTGGAAACACCATATATTTT. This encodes CASSNSLPGNTIYF.

The CDR3 is CASSLTSSGSSYNEQFF. Here the CDR3 DNA reads TGTGCCAGCAGCTTAACGTCTAGCGGGAGCTCCTACAATGAGCAGTTCTTC. The chain has TRBV7-2 and TRBJ2-1; 10 bases line up with TRBD2. CDR3 length: 17 amino acids. Germline-derived CDR1 and CDR2 are SGHTA and FQGNSA. V shed 2 bases and J 0 bases; nucleotides not matched to a gene: 4.

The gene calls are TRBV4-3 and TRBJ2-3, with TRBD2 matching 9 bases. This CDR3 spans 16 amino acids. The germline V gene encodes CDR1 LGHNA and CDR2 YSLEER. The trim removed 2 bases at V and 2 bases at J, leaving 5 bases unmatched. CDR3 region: CASSQQSGGSTDTQYF. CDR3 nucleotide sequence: TGCGCCAGCAGCCAACAAAGCGGGGGGTCCACAGATACGCAGTATTTT.

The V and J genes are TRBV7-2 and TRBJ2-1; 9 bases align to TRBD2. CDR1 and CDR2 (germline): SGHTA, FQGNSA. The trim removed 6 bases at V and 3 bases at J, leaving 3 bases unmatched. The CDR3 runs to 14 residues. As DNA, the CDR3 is TGTGCCAGCAGATGGCGGGGGGGCTACAATGAGCAGTTCTTC. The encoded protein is CASRWRGGYNEQFF.

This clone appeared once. The CDR3 sequence is CASSSGQVGFYEQYF. DNA of the CDR3: TGTGCCAGCAGTTCAGGACAGGTCGGTTTCTACGAGCAGTACTTC. This chain connects TRBV5-8 to TRBJ2-7, with 7 bases identical to TRBD1. Germline V gene sequence: CDR1 SGHTS, CDR2 YDEGEE. V trimming: 5 bases; J trimming: 3 bases; junction bases outside the gene matches: 11. The CDR3 loop spans 15 amino acids.

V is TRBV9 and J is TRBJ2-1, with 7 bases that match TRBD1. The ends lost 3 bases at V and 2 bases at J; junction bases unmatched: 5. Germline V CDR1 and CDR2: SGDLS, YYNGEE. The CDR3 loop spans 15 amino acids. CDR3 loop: CASSAQGVAYNEQFF. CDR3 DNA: TGTGCCAGCAGCGCCCAGGGGGTCGCCTACAATGAGCAGTTCTTC.

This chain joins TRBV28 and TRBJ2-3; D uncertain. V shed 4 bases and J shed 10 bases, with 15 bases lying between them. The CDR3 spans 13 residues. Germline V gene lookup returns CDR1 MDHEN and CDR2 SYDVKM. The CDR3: CASSSPPSVAQYF. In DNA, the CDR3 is TGTGCCAGCAGTTCCCCCCCATCGGTGGCGCAGTATTTT.

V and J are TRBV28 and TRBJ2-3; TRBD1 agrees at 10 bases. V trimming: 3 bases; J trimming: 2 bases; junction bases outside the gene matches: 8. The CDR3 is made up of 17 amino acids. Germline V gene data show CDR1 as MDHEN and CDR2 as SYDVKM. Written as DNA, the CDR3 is TGTGCCAGCAGTTTGACCGGGACAGGGGTTCCCACAGATACGCAGTATTTT. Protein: CASSLTGTGVPTDTQYF. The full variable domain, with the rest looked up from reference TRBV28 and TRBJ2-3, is DVKVTQSSRYLVKRTGEKVFLECVQDMDHENMFWYRQDPGLGLRLIYFSYDVKMKEKGDIPEGYSVSREKKERFSLILESASTNQTSMYLCASSLTGTGVPTDTQYFGPGTRLTVL.

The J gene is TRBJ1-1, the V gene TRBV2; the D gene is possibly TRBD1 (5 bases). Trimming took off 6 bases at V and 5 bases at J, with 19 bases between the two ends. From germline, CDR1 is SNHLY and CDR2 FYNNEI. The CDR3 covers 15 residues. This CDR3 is CASSAQGRMGTEAFF. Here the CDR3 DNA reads TGTGCCAGCAGCGCCCAGGGTCGGATGGGAACTGAAGCTTTCTTT.

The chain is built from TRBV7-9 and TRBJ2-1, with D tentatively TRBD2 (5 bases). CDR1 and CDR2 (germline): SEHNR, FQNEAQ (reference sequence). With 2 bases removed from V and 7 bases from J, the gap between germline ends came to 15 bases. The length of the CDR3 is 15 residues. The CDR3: CASSLTGAGRNEQFF. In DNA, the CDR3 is TGTGCCAGCAGCTTAACGGGCGCGGGTAGAAATGAGCAGTTCTTC.

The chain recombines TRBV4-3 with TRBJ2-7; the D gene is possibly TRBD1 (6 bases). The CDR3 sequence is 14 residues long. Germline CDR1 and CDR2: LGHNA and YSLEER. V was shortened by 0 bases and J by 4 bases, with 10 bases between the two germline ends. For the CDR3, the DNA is TGCGCCAGCAGCCAAGAGCAGGGGACGTACGAGCAGTACTTC. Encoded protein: CASSQEQGTYEQYF.

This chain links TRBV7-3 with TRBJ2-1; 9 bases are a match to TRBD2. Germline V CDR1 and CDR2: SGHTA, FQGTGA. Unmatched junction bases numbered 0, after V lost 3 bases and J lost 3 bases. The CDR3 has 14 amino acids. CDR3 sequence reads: CASSLTSGYNEQFF. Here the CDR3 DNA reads TGTGCCAGCAGCTTGACTAGCGGCTACAATGAGCAGTTCTTC.

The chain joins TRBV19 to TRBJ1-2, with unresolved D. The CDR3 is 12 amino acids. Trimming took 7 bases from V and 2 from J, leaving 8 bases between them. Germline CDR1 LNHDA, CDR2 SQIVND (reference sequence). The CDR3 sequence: CASNAGNYGYTF. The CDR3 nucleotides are TGTGCCAGTAACGCGGGGAACTATGGCTACACCTTC.

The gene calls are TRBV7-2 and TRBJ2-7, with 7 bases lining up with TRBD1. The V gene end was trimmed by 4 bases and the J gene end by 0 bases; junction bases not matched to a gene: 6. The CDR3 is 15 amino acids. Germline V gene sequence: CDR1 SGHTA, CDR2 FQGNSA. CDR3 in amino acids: CASSSQTGSSYEQYF. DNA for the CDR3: TGTGCCAGCAGCTCTCAGACAGGGAGCTCCTACGAGCAGTACTTC.